Below are 10 T cell receptor beta chains sequenced from a single sample in a study of blood T cell repertoires in COVID-19. TCRdb's table, derived via immunoSEQ multiplex PCR, lists solely in-frame clones and lacks some. The table lists 150,000 to 180,000 clones, roughly 84% of them singletons, with 9.8% in the top ten. Source material: peripheral blood. These receptors all stem from a woman between 50 and 59 years old with acute or convalescent COVID-19.

In its sample, this clone was seen once. The V and J genes are TRBV3-1 (or the pseudogene TRBV3-2) and TRBJ1-5, with D perhaps TRBD1 (5 bases). The CDR3 totals 15 residues. The V gene's germline CDR1 is LGHDT and CDR2 YNNKEL (reference sequence). The V gene lost 1 base and the J gene lost 0 bases, with 7 bases spanning the gap. CDR3 nucleotide sequence: TGTGCCAGCAGCCAAGGACAGAATAGCAATCAGCCCCAGCATTTT. This sequence encodes CASSQGQNSNQPQHF.

The chain couples TRBV6-2 or TRBV6-3 to TRBJ2-1; 12 bases are a match to TRBD2. The CDR3 spans 18 residues. Trimming at V came to 4 bases and at J to 7 bases, leaving 14 bases not matched to a gene. Germline V lookup: CDR1 MNHEY, CDR2 SVGEGT. CDR3 region: CASSLLLLAGGFRNEQFF. Written as DNA, the CDR3 is TGTGCCAGCAGTTTACTCCTCCTAGCGGGAGGGTTTAGAAATGAGCAGTTCTTC.

Here the CDR3 reads CASQTGSYNEQFF. CDR3 coding DNA: TGTGCCAGCCAGACAGGATCCTACAATGAGCAGTTCTTC. The gene calls are TRBV7-9 and TRBJ2-1; possible D gene TRBD1, 6 bases. CDR3 length equals 13 residues. V shed 8 bases and J shed 1 base, with 9 bases lying between them. Germline CDR1 SEHNR, CDR2 FQNEAQ (reference sequence).

The chain recombines TRBV19 with TRBJ1-5; no firm D call. Between the trimmed V and J ends, which lost 7 bases and 4 bases, there was a span of 14 bases. The CDR3 sequence is 14 residues long. CDR1 LNHDA and CDR2 SQIVND come from the germline V gene (reference sequence). Here the CDR3 reads CASKVSGFNQPQHF. The CDR3 DNA reads TGTGCCAGTAAAGTGTCCGGGTTTAATCAGCCCCAGCATTTT.

The CDR3 DNA follows: TGTGCCAGCACCGACAGTATTAGCAATCAGCCCCAGCATTTT. This codes for CASTDSISNQPQHF. The J gene is TRBJ1-5, the V gene TRBV6-5, with a possible D match to TRBD1 (5 bases). This CDR3 has 14 amino acids. Deletions cut 7 bases from V and 0 bases from J, with 10 bases between. Germline V gene data show CDR1 as MNHEY and CDR2 as SVGAGI.

This clone was counted only a few times. J is TRBJ2-5 and V is TRBV19; 11 bases match TRBD2. V shed 3 bases and J 3 bases; nucleotides not matched to a gene: 3. The germline gives CDR1 LNHDA, CDR2 SQIVND (reference sequence). The CDR3 consists of 15 residues. In DNA, the CDR3 is TGTGCCAGTAGTATCCTAGCGGGAGGTGAAGAGACCCAGTACTTC. Its protein product is CASSILAGGEETQYF.

CDR3 residues: CASSQVRGAIAYGYTF. In DNA, the CDR3 is TGTGCCAGCAGCCAAGTACGGGGGGCGATAGCCTATGGCTACACCTTC. The chain carries TRBV14 and TRBJ1-2; tentative D call: TRBD1 (6 bases). CDR1 and CDR2 (germline): SGHDN, FVKESK. The CDR3 totals 16 residues. V dropped 1 base and J dropped 4 bases, with 16 bases sitting between them.

This rearrangement joins TRBV6-5 to TRBJ1-5, with 7 bases matching TRBD1. V was pared by 11 bases and J by 3 bases, with 13 bases of the junction left unmatched. The CDR3 is 15 amino acids. Looked up from germline, CDR1 is MNHEY and CDR2 is SVGAGI. The CDR3 sequence is CAAGTGQSANQPQHF. CDR3 DNA: TGTGCCGCCGGTACGGGACAGTCGGCCAATCAGCCCCAGCATTTT.

The V and J genes are TRBV5-4 and TRBJ1-2; 7 bases map to TRBD1. The V segment lost 1 base and the J segment 4 bases; nucleotides outside the gene matches: 4. Germline CDR1 SGHNT, CDR2 YYREEE (reference sequence). The CDR3 contains 14 residues. In DNA form, the CDR3 reads TGTGCCAGCAGCTTGACAGGGGTTGGCTATGGCTACACCTTC. This codes for CASSLTGVGYGYTF. The full variable domain, completed using reference TRBV5-4 and TRBJ1-2, is ETGVTQSPTHLIKTRGQQVTLRCSSQSGHNTVSWYQQALGQGPQFIFQYYREEENGRGNFPPRFSGLQFPNYSSELNVNALELDDSALYLCASSLTGVGYGYTFGSGTRLTVV.

The J gene is TRBJ1-4, the V gene TRBV12-3 or TRBV12-4; D unresolved. V was trimmed by 1 base and J by 12 bases, leaving 12 bases between them. There are 13 residues in the CDR3. CDR3 region: CASSLGGRRELFF. Here the CDR3 DNA reads TGTGCCAGCAGTTTAGGCGGCCGGCGCGAACTGTTTTTT.